These 9 T cell receptor beta chains came from one sample sequenced in a study of siplizumab effects on memory and regulatory T cells. The table came from immunoSEQ multiplex PCR; TCRdb's copy has only in-frame clones and leaves some out. Of some 80,000 clones in the sample, just under 95% were seen once. Material: CD8+ T cells sorted from blood. Receptors were obtained from a human donor in good health.

The J gene is TRBJ1-2, the V gene TRBV19; D not resolved. The CDR3 consists of 14 residues. The germline gives CDR1 LNHDA, CDR2 SQIVND (reference sequence). Trimming cost V 5 bases and J 6 bases, with 16 bases left between them. The DNA of the CDR3 is TGTGCCAGTAGTTCCTCCCCCGATCCCAATGGCTACACCTTC. Its protein product is CASSSSPDPNGYTF. Filled out from reference TRBV19 and TRBJ1-2, the complete variable domain reads DGGITQSPKYLFRKEGQNVTLSCEQNLNHDAMYWYRQDPGQGLRLIYYSQIVNDFQKGDIAEGYSVSREKKESFPLTVTSAQKNPTAFYLCASSSSPDPNGYTFGSGTRLTVV.

The chain is built from TRBV11-2 and TRBJ2-7; 7 positions agree with TRBD1. The V segment lost 5 bases and the J segment 0 bases; nucleotides outside the gene matches: 10. The germline CDR1 and CDR2 sequences are SGHAT and FQNNGV. The CDR3 runs 16 residues. The CDR3 is CASSRVGWDSSYEQYF. CDR3 bases: TGTGCCAGCAGCAGGGTCGGATGGGACAGCTCCTACGAGCAGTACTTC.

This sequence joins TRBV19 and TRBJ2-1; TRBD1 or TRBD2 may be the D gene (5 bases each). The CDR3 is made up of 18 amino acids. The germline V and J ends were trimmed by 2 bases and 2 bases, with 19 bases remaining between them. Looked up from germline, CDR1 is LNHDA and CDR2 is SQIVND (reference sequence). CDR3 region: CASSIKGPGTETYNEQFF. The CDR3 DNA follows: TGTGCCAGTAGTATAAAGGGTCCCGGGACCGAGACCTACAATGAGCAGTTCTTC.

This clone was detected a few times. The chain has TRBV13 and TRBJ2-5, with 10 positions matching TRBD2. CDR1 and CDR2 (germline): PRHDT, FYEKMQ (reference sequence). The CDR3 runs 16 residues. With 5 bases clipped from V and 1 base from J, the junction kept 7 bases outside the gene matches. DNA of the CDR3: TGTGCCAGCAGCCCGGAAGCGGGAGGGGGCCAAGAGACCCAGTACTTC. Protein: CASSPEAGGGQETQYF.

The V and J genes are TRBV10-1 and TRBJ2-5; a weak D match, TRBD2 (6 bases). Germline CDR1 is WNHNN and CDR2 is SYGVQD (reference sequence). The CDR3 extends over 14 amino acids. V dropped 2 bases and J dropped 5 bases, with 12 bases sitting between them. CDR3: CASSEGAGGETQYF. CDR3 DNA: TGCGCCAGCAGTGAGGGAGCCGGAGGGGAGACCCAGTACTTC.

This clone was seen just once. The gene calls are TRBV2 and TRBJ2-7; unclear D gene. V was clipped by 2 bases and J by 6 bases, with 17 bases between them. Germline CDR1 and CDR2: SNHLY and FYNNEI. The length of the CDR3 is 15 residues. The CDR3 DNA follows: TGTGCCAGCAGTGAACCGTCTCTTGACTCGACCGAGCAGTACTTC. As protein: CASSEPSLDSTEQYF.

J is TRBJ2-2 and V is TRBV18; a possible D gene is TRBD1 (5 bases). This CDR3 is built from 16 residues. V was clipped by 3 bases and J by 2 bases, with 13 bases between them. CDR1 is KGHSH, CDR2 LQKENI, per germline. The CDR3 bases are TGTGCCAGCTCACCCCGCGACAGACCCAACACCGGGGAGCTGTTTTTT. This sequence encodes CASSPRDRPNTGELFF.

V usage is TRBV4-1 and J usage is TRBJ1-4; D is perhaps TRBD1 (5 bases). The germline V gene has CDR1 MGHRA and CDR2 YSYEKL. Trimming took 4 bases from V and 7 from J, leaving 19 bases between them. This CDR3 contains 16 residues. The CDR3 DNA follows: TGCGCCAGCAGCCCGTCAACGGGGGGGGGAGGTGAAAAACTGTTTTTT. Translated, it gives CASSPSTGGGGEKLFF.

This chain uses TRBV19 with TRBJ2-7; D gene unclear. The CDR3 runs 15 residues. Germline values: CDR1 LNHDA, CDR2 SQIVND (reference sequence). V was pared by 5 bases and J by 0 bases, with 14 bases between. CDR3 sequence (DNA): TGTGCCAGTAGTCTCAGCGAGATTCCCTCCTACGAGCAGTACTTC. It codes for CASSLSEIPSYEQYF. Combining the CDR3 with reference TRBV19 and TRBJ2-7 gives the whole variable domain DGGITQSPKYLFRKEGQNVTLSCEQNLNHDAMYWYRQDPGQGLRLIYYSQIVNDFQKGDIAEGYSVSREKKESFPLTVTSAQKNPTAFYLCASSLSEIPSYEQYFGPGTRLTVT.